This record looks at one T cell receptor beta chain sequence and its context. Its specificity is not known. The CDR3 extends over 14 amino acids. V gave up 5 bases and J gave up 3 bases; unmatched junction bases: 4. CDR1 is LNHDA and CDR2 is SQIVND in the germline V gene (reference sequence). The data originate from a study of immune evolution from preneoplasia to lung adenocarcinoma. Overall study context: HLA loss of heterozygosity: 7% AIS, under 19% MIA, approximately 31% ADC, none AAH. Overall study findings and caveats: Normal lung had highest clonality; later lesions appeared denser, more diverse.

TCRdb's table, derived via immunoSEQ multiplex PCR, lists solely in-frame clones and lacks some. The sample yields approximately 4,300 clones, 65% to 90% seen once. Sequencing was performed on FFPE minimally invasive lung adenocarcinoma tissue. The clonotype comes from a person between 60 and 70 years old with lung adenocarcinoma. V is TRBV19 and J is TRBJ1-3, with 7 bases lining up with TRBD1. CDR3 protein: CASSARDSGNTIYF. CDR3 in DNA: TGTGCCAGTAGTGCCCGGGACAGTGGAAACACCATATATTTT.